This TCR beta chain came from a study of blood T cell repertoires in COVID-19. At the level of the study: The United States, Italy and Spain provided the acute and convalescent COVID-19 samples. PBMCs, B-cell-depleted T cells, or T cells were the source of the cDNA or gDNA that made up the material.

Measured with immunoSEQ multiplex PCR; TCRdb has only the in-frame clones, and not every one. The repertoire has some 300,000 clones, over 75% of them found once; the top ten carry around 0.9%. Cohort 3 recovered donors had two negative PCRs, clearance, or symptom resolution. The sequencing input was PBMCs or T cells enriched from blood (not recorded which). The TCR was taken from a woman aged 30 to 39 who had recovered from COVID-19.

The CDR3 loop is CASKAGGEKLFF. CDR3 sequence (DNA): TGTGCCAGTAAGGCAGGGGGTGAAAAACTGTTTTTT. The V call is TRBV19, the J call TRBJ1-4, with 7 bases that match TRBD1. With 7 bases clipped from V and 7 bases from J, the junction kept 3 bases outside the gene matches. Germline V gene sequence: CDR1 LNHDA, CDR2 SQIVND (reference sequence). The CDR3 spans 12 residues.